Below, one TCR beta chain is given with its context. The authors ran a second PCR of about 6 to 11 cycles using a sample-barcoded 5' primer and a J-beta primer mix. A single record per CDR3 protein comes from TCRdb applying MiXCR to the 5' RACE reads. The sample holds roughly 800,000 distinct CDR3 sequences, nearly 60% seen once. This entry comes from a study of blood T cells in healthy people across ages. The germline V gene encodes CDR1 MNHEY and CDR2 SMNVEV (reference sequence). The CDR3 extends over 15 amino acids. Trimming removed 5 bases from V and 7 bases from J; junction bases left unmatched: 7.

This TCR came from a young man in good health. The sequenced sample was blood. The chain recombines TRBV27 with TRBJ1-6; TRBD1 aligns across 8 bases. The CDR3 protein is CASSTHRGSNSPLHF. CDR3 nucleotides: TGTGCCAGCAGTACTCACAGGGGGTCAAATTCACCCCTCCACTTT.